This T cell receptor beta chain is drawn from a study of T cell responses to AZD1222 COVID-19 vaccine (dated by TCRdb to about 2021). Some background on the complete study: TCR sequencing was performed for about 240 trial participants, of whom 207 were given two doses of AZD1222 and around 26 were given two doses of MenACWY control vaccine. Trial participants were enrolled by age into 18-55, 56-69 and 70-plus year subgroups, with roughly 160, 29 and 62 TCR-sequenced participants respectively. The study at large found these results: No day 14 peak-response samples were available, so repertoires were characterized only after the peak T cell response. Conclusions about previously exposed vaccinees are limited, since just five or six AZD1222 recipients were seropositive for SARS-CoV-2 at baseline. A significant rise in spike-specific TCR breadth and depth was observed after two AZD1222 doses relative to day 0 and relative to MenACWY recipients. Participants were mostly white British and included more females than males, and it was suggested by the authors that clonal diversity may have been underestimated. The whole spike protein was spanned by vaccine-associated CD4 TCRs, and dominant responses were seen in regions 160-218 and 743-854. Reportedly, close to half of the unique spike-specific TCRs recognized epitopes lying outside the regions that are mutated in the B.1.351 and B.1.1.7 variants. The 56-69-year group was small, and its depth increase did not reach significance, likely because of low power.

Spanning cysteine to phenylalanine, the CDR3 consists of 13 amino acids. Left in the record is the CDR3 DNA by itself, 39 bases read in frame from the first base. Germline trimming amounts to 4 bases on V and 8 bases on J, with 6 as the count of junction bases outside the gene matches. The germline V gene encodes CDR1 SGHVS and CDR2 FNYEAQ. Comments on this clone: Which antigen it targets is not known. No clone much larger than this one lies a single base away; base qualities are absent.

The CDR3 regions of human TCRbeta chains were analyzed by immunosequencing. Per the source publication's procedure: Repertoire TCRs were checked for matches against a reference library of SARS-CoV-2-specific TCRs that had been generated using the MIRA antigen-specificity platform. Breadth meant the fraction of unique TCRs that were SARS-CoV-2-associated, whereas depth meant the fraction of total T cells that were SARS-CoV-2-associated. Using the MIRA data, each spike-specific TCR was assigned both to the spike region to which the TCR was reactive and to a CD4 or CD8 class. Log10-transformed breadth and depth values were compared by one-way ANOVA with Sidak's multiple comparisons tests. Held by TCRdb, this immuneACCESS table contains in-frame sequences only and omits some clones. Under half of the omission traces to an unresolved V gene where checked; the cause of the rest is unknown. Clone size and V and J calls were adopted from that table, with D and trimming inferred from the DNA. Present in this sample are approximately 75,000 clones, 75% to 90% of which were seen just once. Together, the top ten hold 1.3% to 1.5% of the sample.

According to the study, the label for this sample's time point signals: about 28 days (+/-7) after the second vaccine dose. Because spike-specific TCR depth and breadth did not differ between the two schedules, AZD1222 recipients who got a second dose at roughly 4 weeks were pooled with those who got a second dose at roughly 12 weeks. Vaccinee samples were obtained from the UK trials COV001 and COV002, which included a single-blind randomized controlled phase 2/3 trial of AZD1222 (ChAdOx1 nCoV-19) in healthy adults. Trial participant PBMC samples were collected at day 0 and day 28 after the second dose for TCRbeta chain sequencing.

The sample here was peripheral blood, taken 28 days after the second AZD1222 dose. The clonotype originates from an adult who received the AZD1222 COVID-19 vaccine. The V gene is TRBV7-6 and the J gene is TRBJ1-1; 8 of the junction bases match TRBD1. CDR3 loop: CASSYRGSSEAFF. The DNA sequence follows: TGTGCCAGCAGCTACAGGGGGTCATCCGAAGCTTTCTTT.